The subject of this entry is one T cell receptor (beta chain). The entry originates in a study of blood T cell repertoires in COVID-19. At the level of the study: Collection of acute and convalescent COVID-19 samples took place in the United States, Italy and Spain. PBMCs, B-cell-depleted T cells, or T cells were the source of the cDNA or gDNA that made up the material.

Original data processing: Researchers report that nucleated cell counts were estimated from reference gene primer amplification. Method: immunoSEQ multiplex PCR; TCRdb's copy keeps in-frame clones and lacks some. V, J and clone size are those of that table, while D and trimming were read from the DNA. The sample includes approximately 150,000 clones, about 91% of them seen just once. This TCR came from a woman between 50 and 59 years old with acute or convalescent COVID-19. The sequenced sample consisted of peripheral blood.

As DNA, the CDR3 is TGCGCCAGCAGTGAGTTCAGGAACCCACCTGGCTACACCTTC. Translated, it gives CASSEFRNPPGYTF. The chain carries TRBV10-1 and TRBJ1-2; D is unresolved. V gave up 1 base and J gave up 7 bases, with 13 bases separating them. CDR3 size: 14 residues. Germline CDR1 is WNHNN and CDR2 is SYGVQD (reference sequence).